This T cell receptor (beta chain) was documented in a study of blood T cell repertoires in COVID-19. In the study overall: Donors in the United States, Italy and Spain gave samples during acute or convalescent COVID-19. T cells, B-cell-depleted T cells, or PBMCs provided the cDNA or gDNA that served as material.

Germline assignment: CDR1 SGHRS and CDR2 YFSETQ. This CDR3 is built from 15 residues. Trimming removed 9 bases at V and 4 bases at J, with 19 bases between. Source study methods: Reference gene primer amplification gave nucleated cell count estimates. Sequencing used immunoSEQ multiplex PCR; TCRdb keeps in-frame clones, though not all of them. V and J calls plus clone size are reproduced from that table; the DNA served to infer D and trimming. Among 300,000 to 400,000 clones listed, approximately 90% were seen once. Only a few counts were recorded for this clone. V gene TRBV5-1 combines with J gene TRBJ2-2, with TRBD2 as a possible D gene (6 bases). The receptor comes from a woman under 30 who had recovered from COVID-19. Sequencing was carried out using peripheral blood. This chain's CDR3 is CATRPGLSFTGELFF. The CDR3 DNA is TGCGCCACCCGGCCAGGACTAAGTTTCACCGGGGAGCTGTTTTTT.